These T cell receptor beta chains were read from a single sample in a study of cytomegalovirus exposure and HLA in healthy donors. Assay used: immunoSEQ multiplex PCR; TCRdb lists only in-frame clones, some missing. The sample lists about 180,000 clones, roughly 85% seen once, with about 0.72% in the top ten. Sequencing was done on a sample of PBMCs. The receptors here all came from a woman between 35 and 50 years old in good health and CMV-seronegative. The CDR3 runs from the conserved cysteine through the conserved F or W.

>TRBV7-8|TRBJ2-5
CASSLAALAGAQETQYF
>TRBV7-3|TRBJ2-2
CASSLQGSSGELFF
>TRBV6-6|TRBJ2-1
CASSLGLAKDEQFF
>TRBV6-6|TRBJ1-5
CASSYAGRNQPQHF
>TRBV7-8|TRBJ1-4
CASSLAQDRKKLFF
>TRBV7-3|TRBJ2-7
CASSLTSGNYEQYF
>TRBV14|TRBJ1-2
CASSQDRNYGYTF
>TRBV11-3|TRBJ2-5
CASSPGGPLETQYF
>TRBV28|TRBJ1-1
CASSLGGLGGTEAFF
>TRBV6-5|TRBJ2-7
CASSSLSSYEQYF
>TRBV5-6|TRBJ2-7
CASSFGQDEQYF
>TRBV27|TRBJ2-7
CASSFIRQNGLYEQYF
>TRBV4-3|TRBJ1-2
CASSQGERLYGYTF
>TRBV28|TRBJ1-2
CASSPLQVPNLRGYTF
>TRBV4-3|TRBJ2-1
CASSQASLCKQFF
>TRBV19|TRBJ1-1
CASSVVSGGAFF
>TRBV6-5|TRBJ2-7
CASSQAGDSYEQYF
>TRBV30|TRBJ1-4
CAWAQTGKATNERLFF
>TRBV21-1|TRBJ2-3
CASSKRSREGLHTQYF
>TRBV5-5|TRBJ2-1
CASSLSDNEQFF
>TRBV19|TRBJ1-2
CASSIPTGFGGYTF
>TRBV28|TRBJ1-5
CASSSIQPQHF
>TRBV7-9|TRBJ2-1
CASSFSAGTAWKLEQFF
>TRBV6-6|TRBJ2-7
CASSIRTSGSSYEQYF
>TRBV5-1|TRBJ2-3
CASSLVLRLAGTDTQYF
>TRBV30|TRBJ1-1
CAWSLTGGVTEAFF
>TRBV5-1|TRBJ1-2
CASSLPGQSYGYTF
>TRBV6-5|TRBJ1-5
CASRDRLYSNQPQHF
>TRBV28|TRBJ1-2
CASRAGGGGGYTF
>TRBV19|TRBJ2-3
CASTSNRGSTDTQYF
>TRBV14|TRBJ2-5
CASSQATGGVETQYF
>TRBV11-1|TRBJ1-2
CASSLGQGAYGYTF
>TRBV5-1|TRBJ2-1
CASSLISNEQFF
>TRBV10-3|TRBJ2-7
CAISLRTSDSYEQYF
>TRBV6-5|TRBJ1-2
CASSPHPRGYTF
>TRBV7-9|TRBJ2-7
CASSFSGAGEQYF
>TRBV2|TRBJ2-2
CASSENGNTGELFF
>TRBV15|TRBJ2-7
CATGQIDAFQQYF
>TRBV10-3|TRBJ2-7
CAISAAGGSYEQYF
>TRBV9|TRBJ1-3
CASSVEVYGNTIYF
>TRBV6-5|TRBJ1-1
CASSYHGGSFF
>TRBV6-6|TRBJ2-1
CASSPPLANEQFF
>TRBV5-1|TRBJ2-5
CASSLGVAGGVETQYF
>TRBV19|TRBJ2-1
CASSLRQLGGNEQFF
>TRBV15|TRBJ1-4
CATSGGGGANEKLFF
>TRBV5-4|TRBJ2-5
CASSLGSGLGRTQYF
>TRBV27|TRBJ1-1
CASSRLTTKNTEAFF
>TRBV27|TRBJ2-5
CASSAQFRGGQIAQYF
>TRBV5-4|TRBJ1-2
CASSQPGHPNYGYTF
>TRBV2|TRBJ2-5
CASMTREGRGETQYF
>TRBV6-6|TRBJ1-5
CASSYIQGRQPQHF
>TRBV18|TRBJ1-2
CASSRTGGAVDGYTF
>TRBV13|TRBJ2-7
CASSPRSSYEQYF
>TRBV5-1|TRBJ2-3
CASSLVQRQGTDTQYF
>TRBV30|TRBJ1-3
CAWSVVSSGNTIYF